The 32 T cell receptor beta chains in this list originate from one sample, sequenced in a study of CD8+ T cells in alopecia areata. Extracted from the samples, RNA was reverse transcribed into cDNA to serve as the sequencing template. Repertoires were generated with immunoSEQ multiplex PCR, while TCRdb's copy carries only in-frame clones and drops some. The sample comprises 160,000 or so clones, around 71% of which are singletons, and roughly 10% rests with the top ten. Sequencing was performed on CD8+ T cells sorted from blood, taken at week 0. The source of these receptors is a human donor with alopecia areata.

V is TRBV5-1 and J is TRBJ1-1, with 9 bases fitting TRBD1. The V and J ends lost 3 bases and 4 bases, in that order; junction bases with no gene match: 1. There are 13 residues in the CDR3. CDR1 is SGHRS and CDR2 is YFSETQ in the germline V gene. In DNA, the CDR3 is TGCGCCAGCAGCTACAGGGGGCCCACTGAAGCTTTCTTT. Protein product: CASSYRGPTEAFF.

The chain carries TRBV19 and TRBJ2-7; 7 bases match TRBD1. The CDR3 loop spans 14 amino acids. V lost 3 bases, J lost 1 base, and 3 bases stayed unmatched. In germline, CDR1 is LNHDA, CDR2 SQIVND (reference sequence). As DNA, the CDR3 is TGTGCCAGTAGTATCCTACAGGGGTCCTACGAGCAGTACTTC. As protein: CASSILQGSYEQYF.

The sample holds a few counts of this clone. The V call is TRBV13, the J call TRBJ2-5; D remains ambiguous. Germline CDR1 is PRHDT and CDR2 is FYEKMQ (reference sequence). This CDR3 comprises 15 residues. V lost 3 bases and J lost 5, with 16 bases in between. CDR3 region: CASSFARPGDETQYF. In DNA, the CDR3 is TGTGCCAGCAGCTTCGCCCGGCCCGGCGATGAGACCCAGTACTTC.

The V and J genes are TRBV29-1 and TRBJ2-2; TRBD2 might be the D (5 bases). Germline V gene sequence: CDR1 SQVTM, CDR2 ANQGSEA. The ends were cut back, 7 bases at V and 3 bases at J, with 12 bases in the middle. This CDR3 is built from 13 residues. The CDR3 sequence is CSAETRDTGELFF. CDR3 in DNA: TGCAGCGCCGAAACTAGGGACACCGGGGAGCTGTTTTTT.

This sequence joins TRBV7-9 and TRBJ1-1; D uncertain. V was trimmed by 7 bases and J by 0 bases, leaving 12 bases between them. The CDR3 runs 14 residues. Germline CDR1 SEHNR, CDR2 FQNEAQ (reference sequence). CDR3 sequence (DNA): TGTGCCAGCACGACGGCGAAGATGAACACTGAAGCTTTCTTT. As protein: CASTTAKMNTEAFF.

The genes are TRBV4-1 and TRBJ1-2; D is unclear. Germline CDR1 and CDR2: MGHRA and YSYEKL. The length of the CDR3 is 13 residues. V gave up 4 bases and J gave up 5 bases, with 11 bases separating them. The CDR3 sequence is CASSPQTGYGYTF. CDR3 coding DNA: TGCGCCAGCAGCCCTCAGACGGGTTATGGCTACACCTTC.

CDR3: CASSQGSNTGELFF. For the CDR3, the DNA is TGCGCCAGCAGCCAGGGATCCAACACCGGGGAGCTGTTTTTT. J is TRBJ2-2 and V is TRBV4-1; D remains unclear. V dropped 3 bases and J dropped 2 bases, with 7 bases sitting between them. The CDR3 length is 14 residues. Looked up from germline, CDR1 is MGHRA and CDR2 is YSYEKL.

There are a few counts of this clone. The gene calls are TRBV5-1 and TRBJ2-1; 8 nucleotides agree with TRBD1. V lost 4 bases, J lost 2 bases, and 5 bases stayed unmatched. The CDR3 is 15 residues long. CDR1 and CDR2 from the germline V gene are SGHRS and YFSETQ. This CDR3 is CASSQGTGAYNEQFF. DNA for the CDR3: TGCGCCAGCAGCCAAGGGACAGGCGCCTACAATGAGCAGTTCTTC.

This chain connects TRBV5-6 to TRBJ2-7; 7 bases match TRBD1. Per the germline V gene, CDR1 is SGHDT and CDR2 is YYEEEE. V lost 2 bases and J lost 3; bases outside the gene matches: 5. This CDR3 spans 14 amino acids. For the CDR3, the DNA is TGTGCCAGCAGCTTTGGGACAGATTACTACGAGCAGTACTTC. Its translation: CASSFGTDYYEQYF.

The chain joins TRBV2 to TRBJ2-3, with 13 bases that match TRBD2. Trimming cost V 7 bases and J 3 bases; bases outside gene matches: 4. The CDR3 spans 15 residues. Per the germline V gene, CDR1 is SNHLY and CDR2 is FYNNEI. The CDR3 DNA reads TGTGCCAGCATTTGGACTAGCGGGGGAACAGATACGCAGTATTTT. Translation: CASIWTSGGTDTQYF. Full variable domain (rest looked up from reference TRBV2 and TRBJ2-3): EPEVTQTPSHQVTQMGQEVILRCVPISNHLYFYWYRQILGQKVEFLVSFYNNEISEKSEIFDDQFSVERPDGSNFTLKIRSTKLEDSAMYFCASIWTSGGTDTQYFGPGTRLTVL.

The J gene is TRBJ2-5, the V gene TRBV7-2; perhaps TRBD1 as D (5 bases). CDR3 length equals 15 residues. V shed 5 bases and J shed 2 bases, with 15 bases lying between them. Germline CDR1 SGHTA, CDR2 FQGNSA. DNA of the CDR3: TGTGCCAGCAGCCCTTTCCGGACACCTCAAGAGACCCAGTACTTC. It encodes CASSPFRTPQETQYF. Full variable domain (missing parts from reference TRBV7-2 and TRBJ2-5): GAGVSQSPSNKVTEKGKDVELRCDPISGHTALYWYRQSLGQGLEFLIYFQGNSAPDKSGLPSDRFSAERTGGSVSTLTIQRTQQEDSAVYLCASSPFRTPQETQYFGPGTRLLVL.

A word on this clone: Other DNA sequences in the same sample also yield this CDR3. The chain employs TRBV29-1 and TRBJ1-1, with D unresolved. CDR1 is SQVTM, CDR2 ANQGSEA, per germline. The CDR3 covers 9 residues. V lost 3 bases, J lost 5 bases, and 1 base lay in between. CDR3 loop: CSVDTEAFF. CDR3 nucleotide sequence: TGCAGCGTTGATACTGAAGCTTTCTTT.

The V call is TRBV4-1, the J call TRBJ1-2, with a tentative D call TRBD1 (6 bases). V was trimmed by 0 bases and J by 2 bases, leaving 13 bases between them. The length of the CDR3 is 16 residues. Germline V gene data show CDR1 as MGHRA and CDR2 as YSYEKL. As DNA, the CDR3 is TGCGCCAGCAGCCAAGATGCAGGGCAGGGGAACTATGGCTACACCTTC. It codes for CASSQDAGQGNYGYTF.

This clone occurred a few times. V and J are TRBV15 and TRBJ2-2, with 11 bases aligning to TRBD2. Germline V gene lookup returns CDR1 LNHNV and CDR2 YYDKDF (reference sequence). The CDR3 totals 13 residues. Trimming took 6 bases from V and 13 from J; bases not matched to a gene: 7. As DNA, the CDR3 is TGTGCCACCAGGGTTAGCGGGGGGGCCGGGCTGTTTTTT. This gives the protein CATRVSGGAGLFF.

The rearrangement joins TRBV25-1 to TRBJ1-1; weak D call: TRBD1 (5 bases). The CDR3 is made up of 12 amino acids. The V gene lost 7 bases and the J gene lost 3 bases, with 9 bases spanning the gap. CDR1 and CDR2 (germline): MGHDK, SYGVNS. CDR3 region: CASTGRYTEAFF. CDR3 coding DNA: TGTGCCAGCACAGGGCGGTACACTGAAGCTTTCTTT. The whole variable domain, remainder taken from reference TRBV25-1 and TRBJ1-1, is EADIYQTPRYLVIGTGKKITLECSQTMGHDKMYWYQQDPGMELHLIHYSYGVNSTEKGDLSSESTVSRIRTEHFPLTLESARPSHTSQYLCASTGRYTEAFFGQGTRLTVV.

This clone came up a few times. The chain carries TRBV10-3 and TRBJ1-5; D ambiguous. This CDR3 region has 13 residues. The ends were cut back, 2 bases at V and 4 bases at J, with 6 bases in the middle. The V gene's germline CDR1 is ENHRY and CDR2 SYGVKD. The CDR3 reads CAISEILNQPQHF. CDR3 nucleotide sequence: TGTGCCATCAGTGAGATCCTGAATCAGCCCCAGCATTTT.

V is TRBV29-1 and J is TRBJ1-2, with D possibly matching TRBD1 (5 bases). Trimming pared 0 bases from V and 1 base from J, leaving 21 bases between. The CDR3 covers 18 residues. CDR1 SQVTM and CDR2 ANQGSEA come from the germline V gene. CDR3 DNA sequence: TGCAGCGTTGAAGATCTTGCAGGGCCAGAACAGATTAACTATGGCTACACCTTC. Its translation is CSVEDLAGPEQINYGYTF.

This clone was recorded a few times. As DNA, the CDR3 is TGTGCCAGCAGCGGGGACGTGTCGCAGCAAGAGACCCAGTACTTC. Protein sequence: CASSGDVSQQETQYF. The chain carries TRBV5-5 and TRBJ2-5; D tentatively fits TRBD1 or TRBD2 (5 bases each). The CDR3 is 15 amino acids. The V and J ends lost 4 bases and 2 bases respectively, with 15 bases between them. Germline lookup yields CDR1 SGHKS and CDR2 YYEKEE (reference sequence).

The V and J genes are TRBV27 and TRBJ2-2, with 7 nucleotides matching TRBD1. There are 14 residues in the CDR3. The V gene end was trimmed by 5 bases and the J gene end by 7 bases; junction bases not matched to a gene: 7. The germline gives CDR1 MNHEY, CDR2 SMNVEV (reference sequence). CDR3 protein: CASSATGLSGELFF. DNA for the CDR3: TGTGCCAGCAGTGCGACAGGGTTGAGCGGGGAGCTGTTTTTT.

The genes are TRBV2 and TRBJ2-7; the D gene is possibly TRBD1 (5 bases). Trimming removed 7 bases at V and 3 bases at J, with 10 bases between. CDR1 SNHLY and CDR2 FYNNEI come from the germline V gene. The CDR3 is made up of 12 amino acids. The CDR3 bases are TGTGCCAGCAATCCGACAGTCTACGAGCAGTACTTC. It yields the protein CASNPTVYEQYF.

J is TRBJ2-5 and V is TRBV6-5; TRBD2 agrees at 8 bases. Germline V gene lookup returns CDR1 MNHEY and CDR2 SVGAGI. The CDR3 consists of 15 residues. The junction had 3 bases not matched to a gene; V was cut back by 2 bases and J by 1 base. CDR3 residues: CASSYGTSLQETQYF. CDR3 coding DNA: TGTGCCAGCAGTTACGGGACTAGTCTCCAAGAGACCCAGTACTTC.

The rearrangement joins TRBV15 to TRBJ2-2; D gene unclear. Trimming took 0 bases from V and 2 from J, leaving 10 bases between them. Germline loops: CDR1 LNHNV, CDR2 YYDKDF (reference sequence). The CDR3 consists of 16 residues. The CDR3 spells CATSRDRVINTGELFF. The CDR3 DNA sequence: TGTGCCACCAGCAGAGATCGGGTCATAAACACCGGGGAGCTGTTTTTT. Filled out from reference TRBV15 and TRBJ2-2, the complete variable domain reads DAMVIQNPRYQVTQFGKPVTLSCSQTLNHNVMYWYQQKSSQAPKLLFHYYDKDFNNEADTPDNFQSRRPNTSFCFLDIRSPGLGDTAMYLCATSRDRVINTGELFFGEGSRLTVL.

In its sample, this clone was seen a few times. This rearrangement joins TRBV7-9 to TRBJ1-2; TRBD1 aligns across 7 bases. CDR3 length equals 15 residues. Germline assignment: CDR1 SEHNR and CDR2 FQNEAQ (reference sequence). Trimming took 3 bases from V and 4 from J; bases not matched to a gene: 8. In DNA form, the CDR3 reads TGTGCCAGCAGCTTGGGAGACAGGGTAATCTATGGCTACACCTTC. It codes for CASSLGDRVIYGYTF. Together with reference TRBV7-9 and TRBJ1-2, the CDR3 gives the full variable domain: DTGVSQNPRHKITKRGQNVTFRCDPISEHNRLYWYRQTLGQGPEFLTYFQNEAQLEKSRLLSDRFSAERPKGSFSTLEIQRTEQGDSAMYLCASSLGDRVIYGYTFGSGTRLTVV.

The chain's CDR3 is CASNPSGGTDTQYF. As DNA, the CDR3 is TGTGCCAGCAACCCTAGCGGGGGCACAGATACGCAGTATTTT. This chain connects TRBV27 to TRBJ2-3, with TRBD2 matching over 9 bases. The CDR3 extends over 14 amino acids. V was pared by 7 bases and J by 1 base, with 3 bases of the junction left unmatched. Germline CDR1 and CDR2: MNHEY and SMNVEV (reference sequence).

The chain is built from TRBV28 and TRBJ2-5; D is undetermined. CDR1 and CDR2 from the germline V gene are MDHEN and SYDVKM. The CDR3 length is 12 residues. Trimming cost V 4 bases and J 1 base, with 4 bases left between them. The chain's CDR3 is CASSSVQETQYF. The CDR3 coding sequence is TGTGCCAGCAGTTCGGTCCAAGAGACCCAGTACTTC.

This chain links TRBV13 with TRBJ1-2, with TRBD1 identical over 7 bases. Trimming at V came to 1 base and at J to 8 bases, leaving 7 bases not matched to a gene. Germline CDR1 is PRHDT and CDR2 is FYEKMQ (reference sequence). The CDR3 is made up of 14 amino acids. CDR3 sequence reads: CASSLETGESGYTF. The CDR3 coding sequence is TGTGCCAGCAGCTTAGAAACAGGGGAAAGCGGCTACACCTTC. Full variable domain (outside the CDR3, taken from reference TRBV13 and TRBJ1-2): AAGVIQSPRHLIKEKRETATLKCYPIPRHDTVYWYQQGPGQDPQFLISFYEKMQSDKGSIPDRFSAQQFSDYHSELNMSSLELGDSALYFCASSLETGESGYTFGSGTRLTVV.

For this clone: Germline is not matched at one junction end, which may reflect a read error. The J gene is TRBJ2-7, the V gene TRBV2; 8 nucleotides agree with TRBD1. The CDR3 has 15 amino acids. CDR1 is SNHLY, CDR2 FYNNEI, per germline. The DNA for the CDR3 is TGTGCCAGCAGCGAAGACAGGGGCCGAAACTACGAGCAGTACTTC. Residues: CASSEDRGRNYEQYF. Drawing the rest from reference TRBV2 and TRBJ2-7, the complete variable domain is EPEVTQTPSHQVTQMGQEVILRCVPISNHLYFYWYRQILGQKVEFLVSFYNNEISEKSEIFDDQFSVERPDGSNFTLKIRSTKLEDSAMYFCASSEDRGRNYEQYFGPGTRLTVT.

This clone was counted only a few times. The genes are TRBV23-1 and TRBJ2-3, with D possibly matching TRBD2 (5 bases). TRBV23-1 carries the ORF label, with uncertain function. The V and J ends lost 2 bases and 6 bases respectively, with 24 bases between them. The CDR3 length is 18 residues. The CDR3 nucleotides read TGCGCCAGCAGTCAACCGGATTCAAAGGGCCTCGGGGTTGATACGCAGTATTTT. Its translation is CASSQPDSKGLGVDTQYF.

In DNA form, the CDR3 reads TGTGCCAGTAGTTATGTAAGCACAGATACGCAGTATTTT. Its protein product is CASSYVSTDTQYF. The chain couples TRBV19 to TRBJ2-3; D ambiguous. CDR1 LNHDA and CDR2 SQIVND come from the germline V gene (reference sequence). CDR3 length: 13 amino acids. V was shortened by 5 bases and J by 0 bases, with 6 bases between the two germline ends.

V usage is TRBV27 and J usage is TRBJ2-7; TRBD2 matches 7 bases. The length of the CDR3 is 15 residues. V was pared by 3 bases and J by 4 bases, with 9 bases of the junction left unmatched. Germline CDR1 and CDR2: MNHEY and SMNVEV (reference sequence). This CDR3 is CASSLGGVNSYEQYF. As DNA, the CDR3 is TGTGCCAGCAGTTTGGGGGGGGTAAATTCGTACGAGCAGTACTTC.

The chain carries TRBV4-2 and TRBJ2-1; 7 bases fit TRBD2. V gave up 0 bases and J gave up 0 bases; unmatched junction bases: 2. The germline gives CDR1 LGHNA, CDR2 YNFKEQ. The CDR3 loop spans 16 amino acids. The CDR3 DNA is TGTGCCAGCAGCCAAGAAGCGGGGAGCTCCTACAATGAGCAGTTCTTC. Protein: CASSQEAGSSYNEQFF.

The chain is built from TRBV6-1 and TRBJ2-7, with 8 nucleotides matching TRBD1. This CDR3 is built from 12 residues. Germline V gene lookup returns CDR1 MNHNS and CDR2 SASEGT. V gave up 4 bases and J gave up 5 bases; unmatched junction bases: 1. The CDR3 region has the DNA TGTGCCAGCAGTGGGACAGGGAACGAGCAGTACTTC. This sequence encodes CASSGTGNEQYF.